Following are 26 T cell receptor beta chains from one sample sequenced in a study of cytomegalovirus exposure and HLA in healthy donors (dated by TCRdb to between 2016 and 2019). The library came from the immunoSEQ multiplex PCR assay. A mixture of 60 forward primers for TCR Vbeta segments and 13 reverse primers for TCR Jbeta segments was used in the multiplex PCR. TCRdb mirrors the immuneACCESS table, restricted to in-frame sequences. Some clones are absent from its copies; in checked studies, under half trace to an unresolved V gene, and the reason for the others is unknown. This sample lists 150,000 or so clones; about 80% were detected once. Together, the top ten hold approximately 1.2% of the sample. Material: PBMCs. The receptors originated from a young man in good health and CMV-seronegative.

V usage is TRBV6-1 and J usage is TRBJ1-2; perhaps TRBD1 as D (6 bases). Germline V lookup: CDR1 MNHNS, CDR2 SASEGT. V lost 5 bases to trimming and J lost 5 bases, with 15 bases between them. The CDR3 spans 14 residues. This chain's CDR3 is CASSIRGDMYGYTF. CDR3 bases: TGTGCCAGCAGTATCAGGGGCGATATGTATGGCTACACCTTC.

The chain couples TRBV9 to TRBJ2-2; the D gene is possibly TRBD1 (6 bases). Germline loops: CDR1 SGDLS, CDR2 YYNGEE. The CDR3 loop spans 14 amino acids. Between the trimmed V and J ends, which lost 3 bases and 1 base, there was a span of 7 bases. This CDR3 reads CASSAGQNTGELFF. CDR3 sequence (DNA): TGTGCCAGCAGCGCGGGACAGAACACCGGGGAGCTGTTTTTT.

The chain couples TRBV6-5 to TRBJ1-2; D remains unclear. This CDR3 region has 15 residues. Trimming removed 6 bases from V and 3 bases from J, with 17 bases in between. CDR1 and CDR2 (germline): MNHEY, SVGAGI. The CDR3 DNA sequence: TGTGCCAGCAGCCCCACACGGAGGTCAGACTATGGCTACACCTTC. Translating it yields CASSPTRRSDYGYTF.

J is TRBJ2-1 and V is TRBV5-1; 16 bases align to TRBD2. The CDR3 extends over 17 amino acids. The germline V gene has CDR1 SGHRS and CDR2 YFSETQ. The junction had 7 bases not matched to a gene; V was cut back by 4 bases and J by 6 bases. CDR3 protein: CASSPGTSGGAVNEQFF. The CDR3 nucleotides read TGCGCCAGCAGCCCGGGGACTAGCGGGGGGGCCGTCAATGAGCAGTTCTTC.

This clone has a handful of counts. The chain couples TRBV19 to TRBJ1-5, with 8 nucleotides matching TRBD1. CDR1 and CDR2 (germline): LNHDA, SQIVND (reference sequence). The CDR3 sequence is 15 residues long. The V segment lost 6 bases and the J segment 2 bases; nucleotides outside the gene matches: 6. The CDR3 DNA reads as TGTGCCAGTAGCCAGTCGACAGGGGGCAATCAGCCCCAGCATTTT. Encoded protein: CASSQSTGGNQPQHF. The whole variable domain, remainder taken from reference TRBV19 and TRBJ1-5, is DGGITQSPKYLFRKEGQNVTLSCEQNLNHDAMYWYRQDPGQGLRLIYYSQIVNDFQKGDIAEGYSVSREKKESFPLTVTSAQKNPTAFYLCASSQSTGGNQPQHFGDGTRLSIL.

V gene TRBV6-1 combines with J gene TRBJ1-2, with D maybe TRBD1 (5 bases). V shed 1 base and J shed 3 bases, with 9 bases lying between them. Germline V gives CDR1 MNHNS, CDR2 SASEGT. This CDR3 is built from 14 residues. The CDR3 sequence: CASSEGGRDYGYTF. CDR3 in DNA: TGTGCCAGCAGTGAAGGAGGCAGGGACTATGGCTACACCTTC.

This clone was counted once. The chain recombines TRBV6-6 with TRBJ1-2; D possibly corresponds to TRBD1 (6 bases). There are 15 residues in the CDR3. Germline values: CDR1 MNHNY, CDR2 SVGAGI (reference sequence). Trimming removed 1 base at V and 0 bases at J, with 9 bases between. CDR3 residues: CASSYLGGTNYGYTF. Written as DNA, the CDR3 is TGTGCCAGCAGTTACTTAGGGGGTACTAACTATGGCTACACCTTC.

The J gene is TRBJ2-5, the V gene TRBV15; 9 bases are shared with TRBD2. The length of the CDR3 is 14 residues. CDR1 and CDR2 (germline): LNHNV, YYDKDF (reference sequence). J lost 5 bases, V lost 3 bases, and 4 bases had no gene match. The DNA for the CDR3 is TGTGCCACCAGCAGGGCGGGAGGGCTGGAGACCCAGTACTTC. It encodes CATSRAGGLETQYF.

This clone occurred a few times. This chain joins TRBV6-5 and TRBJ2-1; 13 positions match TRBD2. Trimming took 6 bases from V and 8 from J; bases not matched to a gene: 7. The length of the CDR3 is 15 residues. Germline CDR1 is MNHEY and CDR2 is SVGAGI. The CDR3 reads CASRPGLAGRDEQFF. The CDR3 nucleotides read TGTGCCAGCAGACCGGGACTAGCGGGGAGGGATGAGCAGTTCTTC.

This clone has a handful of counts. The V gene is TRBV5-6, the J gene TRBJ2-3; the D gene is possibly TRBD2 (5 bases). The germline V gene has CDR1 SGHDT and CDR2 YYEEEE. Trimming removed 3 bases at V and 0 bases at J, with 8 bases between. The CDR3 totals 14 residues. The CDR3 DNA is TGTGCCAGCAGCTCAGACTATAGCACAGATACGCAGTATTTT. It specifies CASSSDYSTDTQYF.

The V gene is TRBV29-1, the J gene TRBJ1-2; D ambiguous. V was pared by 0 bases and J by 5 bases, with 4 bases between. This CDR3 is built from 11 residues. Germline V gene sequence: CDR1 SQVTM, CDR2 ANQGSEA. The CDR3 region is CSVEDRYGYTF. DNA for the CDR3: TGCAGCGTTGAAGATCGGTATGGCTACACCTTC.

The V and J genes are TRBV9 and TRBJ2-1; TRBD2 matches at 9 bases. Trimming took 1 base from V and 5 from J; bases not matched to a gene: 4. CDR3 size: 15 residues. Germline V gene lookup returns CDR1 SGDLS and CDR2 YYNGEE. The CDR3 DNA reads as TGTGCCAGCAGCGTACGACTAGCGGCTGACAATGAGCAGTTCTTC. It yields the protein CASSVRLAADNEQFF.

The V gene is TRBV6-5, the J gene TRBJ2-7, with 9 nucleotides matching TRBD1. After removal of 5 bases from V and 3 bases from J, the junction contained 8 bases not matched to a gene. Germline CDR1 reads MNHEY; CDR2 reads SVGAGI. The CDR3 spans 15 residues. The CDR3 spells CASSPQGAMVYEQYF. CDR3 DNA: TGTGCCAGCAGTCCACAGGGGGCAATGGTCTACGAGCAGTACTTC.

As concerns this clone: Mismatch with germline at one junction end may stem from a read error. The chain combines TRBV5-1 with TRBJ2-7; 10 nucleotides line up with TRBD2. Per the germline V gene, CDR1 is SGHRS and CDR2 is YFSETQ. CDR3 length: 15 residues. The CDR3 nucleotides are TGCGCCAGCAGCTCCCCAGCGGGAGGGCACTACGAGCAATACTTC. Protein: CASSSPAGGHYEQYF.

This chain uses TRBV5-8 with TRBJ2-3; 12 positions agree with TRBD2. The germline gives CDR1 SGHTS, CDR2 YDEGEE. V shed 4 bases and J 2 bases; nucleotides not matched to a gene: 8. This CDR3 has 17 residues. The CDR3 region is CASSRTSGVFFTDTQYF. DNA of the CDR3: TGTGCCAGCAGCCGGACTAGCGGGGTTTTCTTCACAGATACGCAGTATTTT.

This clone has just a few counts. The chain recombines TRBV6-1 with TRBJ2-7; TRBD2 matches 12 bases. The CDR3 is 16 amino acids. Trimming removed 2 bases from V and 2 bases from J; junction bases left unmatched: 4. Germline values: CDR1 MNHNS, CDR2 SASEGT. CDR3 DNA: TGTGCCAGCAGTGAACTAGCGGGGGGGGTGACCTACGAGCAGTACTTC. Amino acids: CASSELAGGVTYEQYF.

V and J are TRBV6-4 and TRBJ1-6; D may be TRBD1 (5 bases). CDR1 is MRHNA, CDR2 SNTAGT, per germline. V lost 7 bases and J 7 bases, leaving 20 bases between the germline ends. The length of the CDR3 is 16 residues. CDR3 protein: CASKPPGKQRNSPLHF. The CDR3 bases are TGTGCCAGCAAACCCCCAGGGAAACAGAGGAATTCACCCCTCCACTTT.

V usage is TRBV19 and J usage is TRBJ2-3, with 14 bases lining up with TRBD2. CDR1 and CDR2 (germline): LNHDA, SQIVND (reference sequence). This CDR3 is 17 amino acids long. V shed 5 bases, J shed 0 bases, and the junction held 4 bases outside the gene matches. CDR3: CASSLRTSGRSTDTQYF. Written as DNA, the CDR3 is TGTGCCAGTAGTCTTAGGACTAGCGGGAGGAGCACAGATACGCAGTATTTT.

This clone occurred a few times. J is TRBJ2-7 and V is TRBV6-5; 9 bases align to TRBD1. This CDR3 spans 15 amino acids. In germline, CDR1 is MNHEY, CDR2 SVGAGI. V lost 2 bases and J lost 4; bases outside the gene matches: 6. The chain's CDR3 is CASSYLSTGGYEQYF. In DNA form, the CDR3 reads TGTGCCAGCAGTTACCTGTCGACAGGGGGATACGAGCAGTACTTC.

This chain uses TRBV7-9 with TRBJ1-2, with D maybe TRBD1 (5 bases). The length of the CDR3 is 13 residues. Per germline, CDR1 SEHNR and CDR2 FQNEAQ (reference sequence). Trimming removed 1 base at V and 3 bases at J, with 6 bases between. Written as DNA, the CDR3 is TGTGCCAGCAGCTTAGGGGGCGACTATGGCTACACCTTC. Its protein is CASSLGGDYGYTF.

J is TRBJ1-1 and V is TRBV19; TRBD1 aligns across 8 bases. The V and J ends lost 4 bases and 4 bases, in that order; junction bases with no gene match: 2. Germline V gives CDR1 LNHDA, CDR2 SQIVND (reference sequence). The CDR3 runs 13 residues. CDR3 coding DNA: TGTGCCAGTAGTAGACAGGGGCCCACTGAAGCTTTCTTT. It encodes CASSRQGPTEAFF.

V and J are TRBV9 and TRBJ1-1; 10 positions match TRBD1. V was clipped by 4 bases and J by 6 bases; unmatched bases: 6. Germline lookup yields CDR1 SGDLS and CDR2 YYNGEE. The CDR3 covers 14 residues. CDR3 loop: CASSLIGQGAEAFF. DNA for the CDR3: TGTGCCAGCAGCTTGATTGGACAGGGGGCTGAAGCTTTCTTT.

This clone showed up just once. The V gene is TRBV15, the J gene TRBJ2-1; D is possibly TRBD1 (6 bases). This CDR3 has 15 residues. Trimming pared 1 base from V and 0 bases from J, leaving 7 bases between. CDR1 LNHNV and CDR2 YYDKDF come from the germline V gene (reference sequence). The CDR3 bases are TGTGCCACCAGCAGAGCGGACAGCTCCTACAATGAGCAGTTCTTC. Its protein product is CATSRADSSYNEQFF.

The J gene is TRBJ2-7, the V gene TRBV7-9, with TRBD1 matching over 9 bases. Trimming at V came to 1 base and at J to 4 bases, leaving 5 bases not matched to a gene. This CDR3 is built from 15 residues. CDR1 is SEHNR and CDR2 is FQNEAQ in the germline V gene (reference sequence). CDR3 coding DNA: TGTGCCAGCAGCTTAGGGGGACAGGGTGGGTACGAGCAGTACTTC. Translated: CASSLGGQGGYEQYF.

The CDR3 is CASSLAAGYGETQYF. As DNA, the CDR3 is TGTGCCAGCAGCTTAGCAGCAGGGTACGGAGAGACCCAGTACTTC. J is TRBJ2-5 and V is TRBV11-2; tentatively, D is TRBD1 (5 bases). CDR3 length equals 15 residues. The germline V and J ends were trimmed by 1 base and 4 bases, with 13 bases remaining between them. The germline V gene encodes CDR1 SGHAT and CDR2 FQNNGV.

With respect to this clone: Other DNA sequences of this sample code for an identical CDR3. The genes are TRBV7-3 and TRBJ2-5; 15 nucleotides match TRBD2. The ends lost 5 bases at V and 5 bases at J; junction bases unmatched: 3. Germline lookup yields CDR1 SGHTA and CDR2 FQGTGA. The CDR3 has 15 residues. The CDR3 DNA reads TGTGCCAGCAGCCTCGGACTAGCGGGAGGGGAGACCCAGTACTTC. It yields the protein CASSLGLAGGETQYF.